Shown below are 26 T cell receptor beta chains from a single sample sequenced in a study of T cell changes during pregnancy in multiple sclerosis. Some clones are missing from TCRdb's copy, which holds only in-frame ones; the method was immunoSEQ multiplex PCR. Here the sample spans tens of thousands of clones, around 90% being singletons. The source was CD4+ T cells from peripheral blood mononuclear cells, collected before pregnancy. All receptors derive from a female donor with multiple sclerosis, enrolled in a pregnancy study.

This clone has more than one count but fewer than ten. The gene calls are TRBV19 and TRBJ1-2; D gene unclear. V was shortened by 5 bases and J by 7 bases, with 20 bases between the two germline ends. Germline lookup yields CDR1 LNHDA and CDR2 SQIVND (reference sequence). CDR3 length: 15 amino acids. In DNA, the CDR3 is TGTGCCAGTAGTGCAGGATCCGGGATCGATTTTGGCTACACCTTC. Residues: CASSAGSGIDFGYTF.

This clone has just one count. This CDR3 reads CAIRLMEGQGRGRSQPQHF. CDR3 coding DNA: TGTGCCATCAGATTGATGGAAGGACAGGGTCGAGGAAGGTCGCAGCCCCAGCATTTT. This chain connects TRBV10-3 to TRBJ1-5; 8 bases align to TRBD1. This CDR3 has 19 residues. From germline, CDR1 is ENHRY and CDR2 SYGVKD. J lost 7 bases, V lost 6 bases, and 23 bases had no gene match.

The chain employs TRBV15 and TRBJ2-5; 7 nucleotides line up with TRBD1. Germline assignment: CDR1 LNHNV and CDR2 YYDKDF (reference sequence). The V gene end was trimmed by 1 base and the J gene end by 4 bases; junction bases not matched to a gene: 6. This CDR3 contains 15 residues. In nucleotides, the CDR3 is TGTGCCACCAGCAGAGGACAGGGAACCCGAGAGACCCAGTACTTC. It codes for CATSRGQGTRETQYF.

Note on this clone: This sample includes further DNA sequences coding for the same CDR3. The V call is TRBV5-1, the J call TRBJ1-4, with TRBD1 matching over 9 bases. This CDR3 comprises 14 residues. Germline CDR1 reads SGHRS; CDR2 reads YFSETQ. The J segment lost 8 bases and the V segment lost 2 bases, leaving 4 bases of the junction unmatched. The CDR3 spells CASSLQGAGEKLFF. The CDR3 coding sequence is TGCGCCAGCAGCTTACAGGGGGCGGGGGAAAAACTGTTTTTT.

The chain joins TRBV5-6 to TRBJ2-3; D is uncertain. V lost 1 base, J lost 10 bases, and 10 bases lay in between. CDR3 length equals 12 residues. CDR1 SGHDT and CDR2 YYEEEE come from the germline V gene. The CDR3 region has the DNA TGTGCCAGCAGCTTGTCCCATCGGGCGCAGTATTTT. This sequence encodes CASSLSHRAQYF.

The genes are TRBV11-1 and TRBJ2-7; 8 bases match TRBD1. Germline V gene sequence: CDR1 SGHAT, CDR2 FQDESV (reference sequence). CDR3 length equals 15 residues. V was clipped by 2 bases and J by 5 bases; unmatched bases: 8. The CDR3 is CASSLRSQGADEQYF. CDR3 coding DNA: TGTGCCAGCAGCTTACGGTCGCAGGGGGCGGACGAGCAGTACTTC.

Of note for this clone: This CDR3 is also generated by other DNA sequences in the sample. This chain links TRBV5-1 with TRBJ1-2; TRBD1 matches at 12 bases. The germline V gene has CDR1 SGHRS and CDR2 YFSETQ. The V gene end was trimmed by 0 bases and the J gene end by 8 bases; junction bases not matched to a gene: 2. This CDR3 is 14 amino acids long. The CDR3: CASSLAGTGGGYTF. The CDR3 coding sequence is TGCGCCAGCAGCTTGGCGGGGACAGGGGGCGGCTACACCTTC.

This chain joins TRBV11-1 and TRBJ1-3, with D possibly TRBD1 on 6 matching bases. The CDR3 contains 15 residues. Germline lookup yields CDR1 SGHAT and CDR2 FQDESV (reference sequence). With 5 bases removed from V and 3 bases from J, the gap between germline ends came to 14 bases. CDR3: CASSVLGARGNTIYF. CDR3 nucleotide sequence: TGTGCCAGCAGCGTCCTGGGGGCGCGTGGAAACACCATATATTTT.

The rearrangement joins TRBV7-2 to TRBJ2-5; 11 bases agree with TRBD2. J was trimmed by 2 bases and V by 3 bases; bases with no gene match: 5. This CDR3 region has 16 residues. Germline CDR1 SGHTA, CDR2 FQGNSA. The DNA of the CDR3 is TGTGCCAGCAGCTTGTGGCTAGCGGGGGGACAAGAGACCCAGTACTTC. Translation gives CASSLWLAGGQETQYF.

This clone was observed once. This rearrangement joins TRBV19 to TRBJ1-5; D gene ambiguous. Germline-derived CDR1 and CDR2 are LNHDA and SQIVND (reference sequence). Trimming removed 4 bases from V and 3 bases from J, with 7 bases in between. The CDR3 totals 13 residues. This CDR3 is CASSKSVNQPQHF. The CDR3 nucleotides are TGTGCCAGTAGTAAGTCGGTCAATCAGCCCCAGCATTTT.

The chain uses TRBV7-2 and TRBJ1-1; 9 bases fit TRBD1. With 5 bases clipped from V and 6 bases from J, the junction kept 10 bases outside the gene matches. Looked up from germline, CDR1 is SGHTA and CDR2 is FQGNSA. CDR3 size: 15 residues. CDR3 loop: CASSLGTGWFAEAFF. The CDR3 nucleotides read TGTGCCAGCAGCCTCGGGACAGGGTGGTTCGCTGAAGCTTTCTTT.

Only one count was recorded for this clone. The CDR3 loop is CASSPRTGNNQPQHF. The CDR3 DNA sequence: TGTGCCAGCAGCCCCCGGACAGGTAACAATCAGCCCCAGCATTTT. V and J are TRBV7-2 and TRBJ1-5; 7 bases are shared with TRBD1. V lost 5 bases to trimming and J lost 3 bases; unmatched junction nucleotides: 7. Germline V gene lookup returns CDR1 SGHTA and CDR2 FQGNSA. The CDR3 loop spans 15 amino acids.

CDR3 sequence: CASSGELRGTEAFF. CDR3 DNA sequence: TGCGCCAGCAGCGGGGAGCTTCGCGGGACTGAAGCTTTCTTT. The chain joins TRBV5-1 to TRBJ1-1; D call uncertain. Germline V gene data show CDR1 as SGHRS and CDR2 as YFSETQ. The V end lost 4 bases, the J end lost 5 bases, and 15 bases lay between the germline ends. The CDR3 covers 14 residues.

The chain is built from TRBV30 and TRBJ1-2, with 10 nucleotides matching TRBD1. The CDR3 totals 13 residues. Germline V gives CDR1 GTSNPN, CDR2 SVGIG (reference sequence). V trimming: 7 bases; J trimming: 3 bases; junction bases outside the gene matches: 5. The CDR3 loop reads CASDRGVHYGYTF. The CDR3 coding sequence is TGTGCCTCGGACAGGGGGGTTCACTATGGCTACACCTTC.

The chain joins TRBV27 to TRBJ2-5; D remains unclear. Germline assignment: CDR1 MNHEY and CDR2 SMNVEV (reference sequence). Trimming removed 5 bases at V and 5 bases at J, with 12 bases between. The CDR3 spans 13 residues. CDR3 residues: CASSNSRWETQYF. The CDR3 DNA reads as TGTGCCAGCAGTAATTCGAGATGGGAGACCCAGTACTTC.

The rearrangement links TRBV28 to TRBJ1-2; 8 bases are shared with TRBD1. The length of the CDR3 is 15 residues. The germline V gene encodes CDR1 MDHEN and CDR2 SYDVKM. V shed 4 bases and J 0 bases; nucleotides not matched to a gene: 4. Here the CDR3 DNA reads TGTGCCAGCAGTTCCCAGACAGGGGCTAACTATGGCTACACCTTC. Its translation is CASSSQTGANYGYTF.

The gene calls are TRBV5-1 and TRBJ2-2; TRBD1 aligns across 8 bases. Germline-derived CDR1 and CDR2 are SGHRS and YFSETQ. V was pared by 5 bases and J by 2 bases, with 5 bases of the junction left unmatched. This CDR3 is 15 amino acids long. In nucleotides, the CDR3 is TGCGCCAGCAGTCCAGGGGGCAGCAACACCGGGGAGCTGTTTTTT. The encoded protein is CASSPGGSNTGELFF.

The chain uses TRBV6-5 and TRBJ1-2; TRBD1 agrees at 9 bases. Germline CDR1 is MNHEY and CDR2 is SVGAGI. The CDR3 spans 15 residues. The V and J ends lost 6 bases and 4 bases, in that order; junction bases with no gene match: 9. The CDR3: CASRPSTGGAYGYTF. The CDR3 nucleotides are TGTGCCAGCAGACCCTCGACAGGGGGTGCCTATGGCTACACCTTC.

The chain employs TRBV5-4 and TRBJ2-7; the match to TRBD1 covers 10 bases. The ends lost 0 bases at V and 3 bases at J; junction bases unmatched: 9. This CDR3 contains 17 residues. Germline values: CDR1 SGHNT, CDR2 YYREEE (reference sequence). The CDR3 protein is CASSLAPTGGASYEQYF. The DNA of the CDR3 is TGTGCCAGCAGCTTGGCCCCGACAGGGGGCGCGAGCTACGAGCAGTACTTC.

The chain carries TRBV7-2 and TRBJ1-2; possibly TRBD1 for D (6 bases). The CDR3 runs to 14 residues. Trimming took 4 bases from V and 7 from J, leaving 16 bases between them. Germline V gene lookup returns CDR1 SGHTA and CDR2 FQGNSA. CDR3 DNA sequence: TGTGCCAGCAGCTCAGACAGGTTGATAAGTGGCTACACCTTC. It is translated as CASSSDRLISGYTF.

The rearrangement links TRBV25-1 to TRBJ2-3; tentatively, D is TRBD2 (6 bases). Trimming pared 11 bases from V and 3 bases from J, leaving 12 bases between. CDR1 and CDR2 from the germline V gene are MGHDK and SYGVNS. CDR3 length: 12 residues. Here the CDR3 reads CAAGAGTDTQYF. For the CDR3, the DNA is TGTGCCGCTGGGGCGGGAACAGATACGCAGTATTTT.

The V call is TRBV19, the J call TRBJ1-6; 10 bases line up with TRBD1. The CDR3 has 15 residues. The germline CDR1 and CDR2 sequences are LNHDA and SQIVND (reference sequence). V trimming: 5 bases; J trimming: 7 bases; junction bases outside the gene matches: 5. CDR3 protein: CASSVQGQGNSPLHF. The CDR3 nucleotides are TGTGCCAGTAGTGTCCAGGGACAGGGGAATTCACCCCTCCACTTT.

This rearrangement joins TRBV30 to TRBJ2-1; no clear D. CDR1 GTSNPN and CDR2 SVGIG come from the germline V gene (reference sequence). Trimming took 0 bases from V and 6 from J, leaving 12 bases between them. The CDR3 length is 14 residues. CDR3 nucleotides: TGTGCCTGGAGTGTGCAGCATTCGGGCAATGAGCAGTTCTTC. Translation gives CAWSVQHSGNEQFF.

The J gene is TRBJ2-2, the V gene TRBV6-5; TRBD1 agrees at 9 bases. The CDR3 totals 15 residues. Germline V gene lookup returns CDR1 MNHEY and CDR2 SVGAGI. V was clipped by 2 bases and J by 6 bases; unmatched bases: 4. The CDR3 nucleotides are TGTGCCAGCAGTTACGAGACAGGGGGGGCCGGGGAGCTGTTTTTT. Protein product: CASSYETGGAGELFF.

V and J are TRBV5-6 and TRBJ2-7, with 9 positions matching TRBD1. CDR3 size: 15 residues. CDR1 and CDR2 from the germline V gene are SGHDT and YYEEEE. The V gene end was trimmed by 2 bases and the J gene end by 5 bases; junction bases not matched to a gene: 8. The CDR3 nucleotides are TGTGCCAGCAGCTTATTGGGGACAGGGTCCCACGAGCAGTACTTC. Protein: CASSLLGTGSHEQYF. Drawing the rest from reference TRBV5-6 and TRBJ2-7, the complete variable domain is DAGVTQSPTHLIKTRGQQVTLRCSPKSGHDTVSWYQQALGQGPQFIFQYYEEEERQRGNFPDRFSGHQFPNYSSELNVNALLLGDSALYLCASSLLGTGSHEQYFGPGTRLTVT.

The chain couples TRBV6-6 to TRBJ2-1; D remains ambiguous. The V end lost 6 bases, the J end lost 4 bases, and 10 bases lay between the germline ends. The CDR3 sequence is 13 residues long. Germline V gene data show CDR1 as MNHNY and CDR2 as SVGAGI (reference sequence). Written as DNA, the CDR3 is TGTGCCAGCAGCCTGACTCCTTACAATGAGCAGTTCTTC. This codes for CASSLTPYNEQFF.